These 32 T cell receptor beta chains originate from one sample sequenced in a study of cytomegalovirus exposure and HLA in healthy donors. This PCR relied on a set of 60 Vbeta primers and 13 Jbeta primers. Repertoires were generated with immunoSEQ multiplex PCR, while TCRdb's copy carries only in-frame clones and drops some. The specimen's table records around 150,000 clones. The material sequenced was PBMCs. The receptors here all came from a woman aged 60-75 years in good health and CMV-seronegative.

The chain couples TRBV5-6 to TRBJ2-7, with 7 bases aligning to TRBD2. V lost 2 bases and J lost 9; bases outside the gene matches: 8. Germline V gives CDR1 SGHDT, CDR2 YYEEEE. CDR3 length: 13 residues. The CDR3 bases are TGTGCCAGCAGCTTTGGGACTATGAGATGGCAGTACTTC. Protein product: CASSFGTMRWQYF.

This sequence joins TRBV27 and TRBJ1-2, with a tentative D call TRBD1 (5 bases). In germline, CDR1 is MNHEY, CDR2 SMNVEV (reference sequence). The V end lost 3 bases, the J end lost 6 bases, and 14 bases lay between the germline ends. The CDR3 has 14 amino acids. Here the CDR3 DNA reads TGTGCCAGCAGTTTCAGGGATGCCCGGGATGGCTACACCTTC. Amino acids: CASSFRDARDGYTF.

CDR3 sequence (DNA): TGCGCCAGCAGCTTGGCCCCTGCGACAGCGCGTACGCAGTATTTT. Translated: CASSLAPATARTQYF. This chain connects TRBV5-1 to TRBJ2-3; maybe TRBD1 (5 bases). Germline CDR1 reads SGHRS; CDR2 reads YFSETQ. V shed 0 bases and J shed 8 bases, with 16 bases lying between them. CDR3 size: 15 residues.

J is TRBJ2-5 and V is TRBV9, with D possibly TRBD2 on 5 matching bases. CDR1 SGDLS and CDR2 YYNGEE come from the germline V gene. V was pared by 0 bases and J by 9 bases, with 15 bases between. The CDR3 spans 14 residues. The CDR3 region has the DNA TGTGCCAGCAGCGTAGTATCTGGACTCGGGGCCCAGTACTTC. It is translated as CASSVVSGLGAQYF.

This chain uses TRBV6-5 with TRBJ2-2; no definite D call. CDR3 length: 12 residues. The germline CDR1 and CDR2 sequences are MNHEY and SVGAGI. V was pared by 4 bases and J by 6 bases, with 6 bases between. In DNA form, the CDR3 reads TGTGCCAGCAGTTTGGCGGCCGGGGAGCTGTTTTTT. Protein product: CASSLAAGELFF.

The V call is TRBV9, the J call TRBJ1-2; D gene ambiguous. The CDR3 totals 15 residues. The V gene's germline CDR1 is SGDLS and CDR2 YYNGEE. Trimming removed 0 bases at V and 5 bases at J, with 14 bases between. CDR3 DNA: TGTGCCAGCAGCGTAGGGGCAGACCTCAGGTATGGCTACACCTTC. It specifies CASSVGADLRYGYTF. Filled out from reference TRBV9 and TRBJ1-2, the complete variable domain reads DSGVTQTPKHLITATGQRVTLRCSPRSGDLSVYWYQQSLDQGLQFLIQYYNGEERAKGNILERFSAQQFPDLHSELNLSSLELGDSALYFCASSVGADLRYGYTFGSGTRLTVV.

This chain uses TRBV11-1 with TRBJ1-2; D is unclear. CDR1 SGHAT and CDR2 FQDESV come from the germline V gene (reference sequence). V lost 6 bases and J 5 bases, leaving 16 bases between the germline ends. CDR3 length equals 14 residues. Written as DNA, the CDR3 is TGTGCCAGCAGTCCGACCGGGAGGGCGTATGGCTACACCTTC. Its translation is CASSPTGRAYGYTF.

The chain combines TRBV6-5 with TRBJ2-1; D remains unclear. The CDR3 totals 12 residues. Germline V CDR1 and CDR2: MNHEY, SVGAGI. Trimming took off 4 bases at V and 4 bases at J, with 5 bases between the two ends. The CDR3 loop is CASSSRYNEQFF. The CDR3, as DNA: TGTGCCAGCAGTTCCAGGTACAATGAGCAGTTCTTC.

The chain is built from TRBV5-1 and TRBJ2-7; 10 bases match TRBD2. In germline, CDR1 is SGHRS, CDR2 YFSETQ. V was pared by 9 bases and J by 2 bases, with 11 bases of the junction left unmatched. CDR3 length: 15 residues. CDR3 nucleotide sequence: TGCGCCACCGGGGTTTTAGCGGGAGGTACCTACGAGCAGTACTTC. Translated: CATGVLAGGTYEQYF.

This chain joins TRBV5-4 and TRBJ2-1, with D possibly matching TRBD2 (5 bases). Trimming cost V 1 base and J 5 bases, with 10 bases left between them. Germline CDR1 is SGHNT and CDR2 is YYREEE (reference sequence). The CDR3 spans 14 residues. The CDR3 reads CASSLWTQNNEQFF. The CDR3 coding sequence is TGTGCCAGCAGCTTGTGGACTCAAAACAATGAGCAGTTCTTC.

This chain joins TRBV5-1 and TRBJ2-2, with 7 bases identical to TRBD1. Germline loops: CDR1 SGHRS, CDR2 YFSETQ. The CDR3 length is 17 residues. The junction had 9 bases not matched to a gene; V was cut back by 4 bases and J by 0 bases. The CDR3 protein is CASSLGQLIANTGELFF. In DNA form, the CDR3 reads TGCGCCAGCAGCCTGGGACAGTTAATCGCGAACACCGGGGAGCTGTTTTTT. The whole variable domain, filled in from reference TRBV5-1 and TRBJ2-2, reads KAGVTQTPRYLIKTRGQQVTLSCSPISGHRSVSWYQQTPGQGLQFLFEYFSETQRNKGNFPGRFSGRQFSNSRSEMNVSTLELGDSALYLCASSLGQLIANTGELFFGEGSRLTVL.

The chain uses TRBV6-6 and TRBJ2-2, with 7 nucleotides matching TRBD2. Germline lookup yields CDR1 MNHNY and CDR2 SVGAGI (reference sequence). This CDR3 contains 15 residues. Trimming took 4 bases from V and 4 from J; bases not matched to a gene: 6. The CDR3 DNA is TGTGCCAGCAGTTTCTTGCGGGAGAGCACCGGGGAGCTGTTTTTT. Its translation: CASSFLRESTGELFF.

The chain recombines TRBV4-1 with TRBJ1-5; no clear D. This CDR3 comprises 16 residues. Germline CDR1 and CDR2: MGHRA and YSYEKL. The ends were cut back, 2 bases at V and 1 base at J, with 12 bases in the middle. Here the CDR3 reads CASSQTWSGSNQPQHF. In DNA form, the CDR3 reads TGCGCCAGCAGCCAAACCTGGTCGGGAAGCAATCAGCCCCAGCATTTT.

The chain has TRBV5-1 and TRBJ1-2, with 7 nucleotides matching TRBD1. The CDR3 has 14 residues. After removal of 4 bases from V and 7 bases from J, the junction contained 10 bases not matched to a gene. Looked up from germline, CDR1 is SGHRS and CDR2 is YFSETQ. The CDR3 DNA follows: TGCGCCAGCAGCCCGAGGACAGGTGGTGGTGGCTACACCTTC. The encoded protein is CASSPRTGGGGYTF.

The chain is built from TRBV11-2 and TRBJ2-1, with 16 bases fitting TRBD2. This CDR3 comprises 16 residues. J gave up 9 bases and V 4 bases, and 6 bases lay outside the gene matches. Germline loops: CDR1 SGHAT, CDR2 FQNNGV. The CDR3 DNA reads TGTGCCAGCAGCTCGCCGGGACTAGCGGGGGGGGTTGAGCAGTTCTTC. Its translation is CASSSPGLAGGVEQFF.

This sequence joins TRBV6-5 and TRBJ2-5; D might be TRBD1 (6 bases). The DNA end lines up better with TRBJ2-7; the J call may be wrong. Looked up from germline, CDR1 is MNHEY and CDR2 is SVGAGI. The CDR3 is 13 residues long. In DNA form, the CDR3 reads TGTGCCAGCAGTTATACAGGGACCTACGAGCAGTACTTC. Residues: CASSYTGTYEQYF.

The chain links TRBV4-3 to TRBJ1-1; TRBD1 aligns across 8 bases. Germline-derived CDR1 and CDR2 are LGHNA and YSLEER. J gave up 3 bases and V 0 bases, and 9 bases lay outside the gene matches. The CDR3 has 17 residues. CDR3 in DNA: TGCGCCAGCAGCCAAGATGTAGTGGCAGGGGGCGACACTGAAGCTTTCTTT. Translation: CASSQDVVAGGDTEAFF.

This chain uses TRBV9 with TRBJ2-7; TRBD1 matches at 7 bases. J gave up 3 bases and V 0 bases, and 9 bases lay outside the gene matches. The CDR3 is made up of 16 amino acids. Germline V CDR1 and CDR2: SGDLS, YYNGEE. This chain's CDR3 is CASSVGTGTYGYEQYF. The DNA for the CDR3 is TGTGCCAGCAGCGTAGGGACAGGCACCTACGGCTACGAGCAGTACTTC.

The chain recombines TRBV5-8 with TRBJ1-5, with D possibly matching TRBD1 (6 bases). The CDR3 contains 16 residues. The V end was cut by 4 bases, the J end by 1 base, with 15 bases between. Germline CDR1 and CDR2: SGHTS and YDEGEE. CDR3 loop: CASSNDRSGSNQPQHF. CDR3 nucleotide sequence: TGTGCCAGCAGCAACGACAGGTCGGGGAGCAATCAGCCCCAGCATTTT.

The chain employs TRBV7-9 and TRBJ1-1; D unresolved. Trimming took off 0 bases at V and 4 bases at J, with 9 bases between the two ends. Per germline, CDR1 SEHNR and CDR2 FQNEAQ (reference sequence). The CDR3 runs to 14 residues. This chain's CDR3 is CASSLAREGTEAFF. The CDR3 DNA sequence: TGTGCCAGCAGCTTAGCGCGCGAGGGCACTGAAGCTTTCTTT.

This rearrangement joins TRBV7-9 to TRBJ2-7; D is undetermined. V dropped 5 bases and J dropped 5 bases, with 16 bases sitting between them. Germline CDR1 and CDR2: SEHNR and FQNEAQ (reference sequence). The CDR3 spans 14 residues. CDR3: CASSPQAGNDEQYF. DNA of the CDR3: TGTGCCAGCAGCCCCCAGGCAGGAAATGACGAGCAGTACTTC.

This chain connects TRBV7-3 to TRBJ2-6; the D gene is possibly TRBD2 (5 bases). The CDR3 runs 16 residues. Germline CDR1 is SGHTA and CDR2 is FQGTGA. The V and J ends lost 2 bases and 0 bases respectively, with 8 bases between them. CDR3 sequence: CASSLESGSGANVLTF. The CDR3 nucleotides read TGTGCCAGCAGCTTAGAGAGCGGCTCTGGGGCCAACGTCCTGACTTTC.

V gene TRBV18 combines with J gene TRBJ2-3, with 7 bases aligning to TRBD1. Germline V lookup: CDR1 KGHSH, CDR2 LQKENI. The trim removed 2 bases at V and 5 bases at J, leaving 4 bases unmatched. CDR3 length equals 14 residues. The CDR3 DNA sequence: TGTGCCAGCTCACCAAGGGCAGGGGGAGATACGCAGTATTTT. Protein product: CASSPRAGGDTQYF.

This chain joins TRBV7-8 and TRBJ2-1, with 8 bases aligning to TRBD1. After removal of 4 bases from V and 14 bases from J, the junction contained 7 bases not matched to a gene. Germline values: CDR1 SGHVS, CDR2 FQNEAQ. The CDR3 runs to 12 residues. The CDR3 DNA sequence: TGTGCCAGCAGCTCCGGACAGGGTAGAAAGTTCTTC. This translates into CASSSGQGRKFF.

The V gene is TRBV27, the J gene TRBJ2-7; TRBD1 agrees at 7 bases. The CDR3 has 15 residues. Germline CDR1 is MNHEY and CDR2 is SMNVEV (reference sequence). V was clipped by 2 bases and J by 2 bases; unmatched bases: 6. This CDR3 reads CASSLAGQATYEQYF. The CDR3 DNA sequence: TGTGCCAGCAGTTTAGCAGGACAGGCCACCTACGAGCAGTACTTC.

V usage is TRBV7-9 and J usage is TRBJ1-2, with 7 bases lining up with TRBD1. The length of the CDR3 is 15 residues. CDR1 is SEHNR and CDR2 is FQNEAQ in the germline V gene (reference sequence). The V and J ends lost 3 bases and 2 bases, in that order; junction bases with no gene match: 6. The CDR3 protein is CASSFLPGQNYGYTF. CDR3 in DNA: TGTGCCAGCAGCTTTCTGCCGGGACAGAACTATGGCTACACCTTC.

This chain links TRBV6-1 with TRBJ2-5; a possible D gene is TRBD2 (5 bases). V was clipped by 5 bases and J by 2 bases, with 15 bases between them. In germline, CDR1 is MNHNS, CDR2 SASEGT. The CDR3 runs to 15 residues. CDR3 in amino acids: CASSWTSGLQETQYF. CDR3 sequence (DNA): TGTGCCAGCAGTTGGACCTCTGGACTTCAAGAGACCCAGTACTTC.

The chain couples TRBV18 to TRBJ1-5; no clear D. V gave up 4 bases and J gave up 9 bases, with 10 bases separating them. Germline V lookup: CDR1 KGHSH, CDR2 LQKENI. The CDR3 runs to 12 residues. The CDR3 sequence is CASSLSSGPQHF. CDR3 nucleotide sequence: TGTGCCAGCTCACTCTCGTCAGGGCCCCAGCATTTT.

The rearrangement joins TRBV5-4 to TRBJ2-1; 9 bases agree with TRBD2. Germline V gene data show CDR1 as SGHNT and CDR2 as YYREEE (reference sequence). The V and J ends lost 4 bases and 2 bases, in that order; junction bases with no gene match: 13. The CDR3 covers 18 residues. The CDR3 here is CASSPGRAGGLTYNEQFF. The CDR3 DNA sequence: TGTGCCAGCAGCCCCGGCAGGGCGGGGGGGCTAACCTACAATGAGCAGTTCTTC.

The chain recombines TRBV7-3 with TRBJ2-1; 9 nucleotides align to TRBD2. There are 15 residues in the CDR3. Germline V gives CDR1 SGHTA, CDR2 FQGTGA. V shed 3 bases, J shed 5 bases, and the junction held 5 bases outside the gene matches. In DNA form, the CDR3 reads TGTGCCAGCAGCTTTGCTCTAGCGGGACACAATGAGCAGTTCTTC. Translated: CASSFALAGHNEQFF.

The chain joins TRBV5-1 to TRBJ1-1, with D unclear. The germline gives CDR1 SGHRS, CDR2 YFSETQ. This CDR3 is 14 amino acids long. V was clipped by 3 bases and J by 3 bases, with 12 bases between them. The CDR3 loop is CASSYARKDTEAFF. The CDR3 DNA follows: TGCGCCAGCAGCTACGCGAGGAAGGACACTGAAGCTTTCTTT.

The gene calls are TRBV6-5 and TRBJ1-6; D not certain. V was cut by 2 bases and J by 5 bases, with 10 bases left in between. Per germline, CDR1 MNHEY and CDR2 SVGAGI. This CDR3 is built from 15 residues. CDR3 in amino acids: CASSYEGRNNSPLHF. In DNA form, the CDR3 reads TGTGCCAGCAGTTACGAAGGCAGGAATAATTCACCCCTCCACTTT.